The clone carrying this T cell receptor (beta chain) was counted at least ten times. The CDR3 covers 16 residues. Per germline, CDR1 SGHRS and CDR2 YFSETQ. V dropped 4 bases and J dropped 4 bases, with 19 bases sitting between them. MiXCR, applied by TCRdb to the RT-PCR reads, yields one record per CDR3 protein. The table lists hundreds of thousands of distinct CDR3 sequences, approximately 15% of them singletons. This receptor was identified in a female donor in good health, serving as a healthy control. V and J are TRBV5-1 and TRBJ2-3, with D perhaps TRBD1 or TRBD2 (6 bases each). The specimen was memory CD4+ T cells from blood. CDR3 DNA: TGCGCCAGCAGCCCGGGCGGAGGGGGGTGCGCAGATACGCAGTATTTT. Translation: CASSPGGGGCADTQYF.